One and the same sample provided the 24 T cell receptor beta chains below, sequenced in a study of PD-1 blockade in classical Hodgkin lymphoma. Each of the patients experienced relapse following autologous stem cell transplantation, and their brentuximab vedotin exposure differed. Measured with immunoSEQ multiplex PCR; TCRdb has only the in-frame clones, and not every one. Of over 70,000 clones in the sample, roughly nine tenths were seen once. Sequencing was performed on peripheral blood mononuclear cells (PBMCs), taken at baseline. The receptors shown here come from a human donor with classical Hodgkin lymphoma.

The chain carries TRBV25-1 and TRBJ2-5; D uncertain. Trimming cost V 2 bases and J 5 bases, with 12 bases left between them. The CDR3 contains 14 residues. The germline CDR1 and CDR2 sequences are MGHDK and SYGVNS. CDR3 amino acids: CASSETSLLETQYF. CDR3 DNA sequence: TGTGCCAGCAGTGAAACAAGCCTACTGGAGACCCAGTACTTC.

With regard to this clone: Other DNA variants within this sample encode the same CDR3. The chain joins TRBV6-5 to TRBJ1-1; D is possibly TRBD1 (5 bases). Per germline, CDR1 MNHEY and CDR2 SVGAGI. Between the trimmed V and J ends, which lost 2 bases and 2 bases, there was a span of 12 bases. This CDR3 region has 15 residues. The CDR3 DNA is TGTGCCAGCAGTTACGGCCGGGGCCCTAACACTGAAGCTTTCTTT. Protein: CASSYGRGPNTEAFF.

The table lists this clone with a few counts. The chain joins TRBV4-1 to TRBJ2-3; D perhaps matches TRBD2 (6 bases). Germline-derived CDR1 and CDR2 are MGHRA and YSYEKL. This CDR3 spans 18 amino acids. The V end was cut by 6 bases, the J end by 1 base, with 23 bases between. CDR3 sequence: CASSPLHLGERGTDTQYF. For the CDR3, the DNA is TGCGCCAGCAGTCCACTTCACCTGGGCGAGCGGGGCACAGATACGCAGTATTTT.

The chain is built from TRBV2 and TRBJ1-1; 10 bases map to TRBD1. CDR1 SNHLY and CDR2 FYNNEI come from the germline V gene. V was clipped by 6 bases and J by 5 bases; unmatched bases: 6. This CDR3 spans 14 amino acids. This chain's CDR3 is CASSETGGVTEAFF. CDR3 nucleotides: TGTGCCAGCAGCGAGACAGGGGGCGTGACTGAAGCTTTCTTT.

The V gene is TRBV2, the J gene TRBJ1-4; perhaps TRBD1 as D (6 bases). Germline V CDR1 and CDR2: SNHLY, FYNNEI. This CDR3 region has 12 residues. Trimming left V 6 bases short and J 8 bases short, with 10 bases between. CDR3 in DNA: TGTGCCAGCAGGAGGGGGGGGGAAAAACTGTTTTTT. The encoded protein is CASRRGGEKLFF.

This clone was found a few times. The J gene is TRBJ1-1, the V gene TRBV5-1; no reliable D call. Between the trimmed V and J ends, which lost 2 bases and 3 bases, there was a span of 8 bases. Per germline, CDR1 SGHRS and CDR2 YFSETQ. CDR3 length: 13 residues. This chain's CDR3 is CASSLRVDTEAFF. In DNA, the CDR3 is TGCGCCAGCAGCTTAAGGGTAGACACTGAAGCTTTCTTT.

J is TRBJ2-3 and V is TRBV30; D is ambiguous. Germline CDR1 is GTSNPN and CDR2 is SVGIG (reference sequence). This CDR3 is built from 11 residues. Trimming removed 2 bases from V and 5 bases from J, with 5 bases in between. The CDR3 protein is CAWSSGDTQYF. For the CDR3, the DNA is TGTGCCTGGAGTTCCGGAGATACGCAGTATTTT.

J is TRBJ2-1 and V is TRBV19; 7 bases fit TRBD2. The CDR3 runs to 15 residues. The V and J ends lost 6 bases and 3 bases, in that order; junction bases with no gene match: 8. From germline, CDR1 is LNHDA and CDR2 SQIVND (reference sequence). The chain's CDR3 is CASREAGWLYNEQFF. CDR3 sequence (DNA): TGTGCCAGTAGGGAAGCGGGATGGCTCTACAATGAGCAGTTCTTC.

This rearrangement joins TRBV7-6 to TRBJ2-5, with 7 bases that match TRBD2. This CDR3 contains 19 residues. V shed 6 bases, J shed 4 bases, and the junction held 23 bases outside the gene matches. Per the germline V gene, CDR1 is SGHVS and CDR2 is FNYEAQ. The CDR3 nucleotides are TGTGCCAGCAGTCCCCGGGGAGGCGGGAGTAAGACTTTGGGAGAGACCCAGTACTTC. Amino acids: CASSPRGGGSKTLGETQYF.

The chain has TRBV30 and TRBJ2-1; 9 bases match TRBD1. Germline V gene lookup returns CDR1 GTSNPN and CDR2 SVGIG (reference sequence). The CDR3 is 12 residues long. V dropped 2 bases and J dropped 9; count of bases not matched to a gene: 2. CDR3 sequence reads: CAWSPTGGEQFF. The CDR3 DNA is TGTGCCTGGAGTCCGACAGGGGGTGAGCAGTTCTTC.

The V and J genes are TRBV11-2 and TRBJ2-1, with TRBD1 as a possible D gene (6 bases). The V end lost 1 base, the J end lost 10 bases, and 14 bases lay between the germline ends. CDR3 size: 14 residues. Per the germline V gene, CDR1 is SGHAT and CDR2 is FQNNGV. CDR3 protein: CASSLGPTGTEQFF. The CDR3 DNA reads as TGTGCCAGCAGCTTAGGTCCGACCGGGACAGAGCAGTTCTTC.

This sequence joins TRBV21-1 and TRBJ2-7. TRBV21-1 corresponds to a pseudogene. The CDR3 covers 16 residues. The CDR3 coding sequence is TGTGCCAGCAGTTTGCCTCCGGGACGCAGCTCCTACGAGCAGTACTTC. This gives the protein CASSLPPGRSSYEQYF.

The V and J genes are TRBV5-8 and TRBJ2-3; no clear D gene. This CDR3 contains 14 residues. Trimming shortened V by 3 bases and J by 4 bases, and 12 bases separated the two germline ends. Per the germline V gene, CDR1 is SGHTS and CDR2 is YDEGEE. For the CDR3, the DNA is TGTGCCAGCAGCTGGAGCCATGGTCCAGATACGCAGTATTTT. Translated: CASSWSHGPDTQYF.

This chain links TRBV4-2 with TRBJ1-3; D gene ambiguous. CDR3 size: 15 residues. V lost 1 base and J lost 0, with 7 bases in between. The germline gives CDR1 LGHNA, CDR2 YNFKEQ. The CDR3 region is CASSQGRHSGNTIYF. In DNA form, the CDR3 reads TGTGCCAGCAGCCAAGGACGTCACTCTGGAAACACCATATATTTT.

The chain recombines TRBV2 with TRBJ2-1, with unresolved D. Germline values: CDR1 SNHLY, CDR2 FYNNEI. Trimming pared 7 bases from V and 9 bases from J, leaving 13 bases between. This CDR3 contains 12 residues. CDR3 nucleotide sequence: TGTGCCAGCACGCTAGGGCTGGGTGAGCAGTTCTTC. Protein: CASTLGLGEQFF. Full variable domain (missing parts from reference TRBV2 and TRBJ2-1): EPEVTQTPSHQVTQMGQEVILRCVPISNHLYFYWYRQILGQKVEFLVSFYNNEISEKSEIFDDQFSVERPDGSNFTLKIRSTKLEDSAMYFCASTLGLGEQFFGPGTRLTVL.

The chain employs TRBV19 and TRBJ1-2; TRBD1 might be the D (5 bases). The CDR3 length is 16 residues. Trimming left V 1 base short and J 5 bases short, with 17 bases between. Germline V gene data show CDR1 as LNHDA and CDR2 as SQIVND (reference sequence). CDR3 protein: CASSIGGQGSGYGYTF. CDR3 coding DNA: TGTGCCAGTAGTATAGGAGGACAAGGTTCGGGGTATGGCTACACCTTC.

The chain uses TRBV27 and TRBJ1-2, with a weak D call TRBD1 (6 bases). Germline V lookup: CDR1 MNHEY, CDR2 SMNVEV (reference sequence). The CDR3 totals 14 residues. Between the trimmed V and J ends, which lost 5 bases and 4 bases, there was a span of 14 bases. CDR3 region: CASSHQGQGYGYTF. As DNA, the CDR3 is TGTGCCAGCAGTCACCAGGGGCAAGGCTATGGCTACACCTTC.

The rearrangement joins TRBV27 to TRBJ2-7; D might be TRBD2 (6 bases). From germline, CDR1 is MNHEY and CDR2 SMNVEV (reference sequence). CDR3 length: 17 amino acids. Trimming pared 5 bases from V and 1 base from J, leaving 21 bases between. The DNA for the CDR3 is TGTGCCAGCAGTACCCCAGGTGGACGCGGAGGGTCCTACGAGCAGTACTTC. Amino acid sequence: CASSTPGGRGGSYEQYF.

This clone was picked up one time. The CDR3 sequence: CASNLQLSSYEQYF. The CDR3 region has the DNA TGTGCCAGCAATCTACAACTATCCTCCTACGAGCAGTACTTC. The genes are TRBV2 and TRBJ2-7, with no clear D. The germline V gene has CDR1 SNHLY and CDR2 FYNNEI. V was clipped by 7 bases and J by 0 bases, with 13 bases between them. CDR3 length: 14 residues.

The chain is built from TRBV5-5 and TRBJ1-3; 7 nucleotides agree with TRBD1. J lost 7 bases, V lost 0 bases, and 13 bases had no gene match. In germline, CDR1 is SGHKS, CDR2 YYEKEE (reference sequence). This CDR3 has 17 amino acids. CDR3 sequence reads: CASSLAFGTGGQNTIYF. For the CDR3, the DNA is TGTGCCAGCAGCTTGGCTTTTGGAACCGGGGGACAGAACACCATATATTTT.

This CDR3 reads CASSFLSGIGYGYTF. The DNA for the CDR3 is TGTGCCAGCAGTTTTCTCAGCGGGATAGGGTATGGCTACACCTTC. The rearrangement uses TRBV7-9 and TRBJ1-2; the D is unclear. Trimming took 6 bases from V and 5 from J, leaving 19 bases between them. The CDR3 sequence is 15 residues long. Per the germline V gene, CDR1 is SEHNR and CDR2 is FQNEAQ (reference sequence).

The V call is TRBV19, the J call TRBJ1-1; D may be TRBD1 (5 bases). Trimming removed 4 bases at V and 1 base at J, with 10 bases between. CDR1 is LNHDA, CDR2 SQIVND, per germline (reference sequence). The CDR3 has 14 amino acids. This chain's CDR3 is CASSTGPKNTEAFF. In DNA, the CDR3 is TGTGCCAGTAGTACGGGACCGAAGAACACTGAAGCTTTCTTT.

This chain joins TRBV2 and TRBJ2-7, with D perhaps matching TRBD1 or TRBD2 (5 bases each). Trimming cost V 0 bases and J 3 bases, with 18 bases left between them. Germline CDR1 SNHLY, CDR2 FYNNEI. This CDR3 comprises 17 residues. CDR3 in DNA: TGTGCCAGCAGTGAAGCGTTAGGAGAGGGGCAGAACTACGAGCAGTACTTC. It yields the protein CASSEALGEGQNYEQYF.

V gene TRBV18 combines with J gene TRBJ2-7; 8 bases agree with TRBD2. The germline V gene has CDR1 KGHSH and CDR2 LQKENI. CDR3 length equals 16 residues. Trimming took 0 bases from V and 6 from J; bases not matched to a gene: 10. This CDR3 is CASSPPTGGPGFEQYF. The CDR3, as DNA: TGTGCCAGCTCACCACCGACGGGAGGGCCGGGGTTCGAGCAGTACTTC.